The 10 T cell receptor beta chains below come from one sample, sequenced in a study of blood T cell repertoires in COVID-19. Sequencing used immunoSEQ multiplex PCR; TCRdb keeps in-frame clones, though not all of them. The table has over 85,000 clones, more than 85% seen once. Sequencing was performed on peripheral blood. The receptors originated from a man between 18 and 35 years old with acute or convalescent COVID-19.

In DNA, the CDR3 is TGTGCCAGCAGTTTATCGGGGGGGGCAGACCCCGAAGCTTTCTTT. Translation gives CASSLSGGADPEAFF. The chain uses TRBV27 and TRBJ1-1; maybe TRBD1 (6 bases). This CDR3 comprises 15 residues. The V end lost 0 bases, the J end lost 8 bases, and 16 bases lay between the germline ends. The germline V gene encodes CDR1 MNHEY and CDR2 SMNVEV (reference sequence).

This sequence joins TRBV7-9 and TRBJ1-5; the match to TRBD1 covers 11 bases. The germline CDR1 and CDR2 sequences are SEHNR and FQNEAQ (reference sequence). The CDR3 is 15 amino acids. V gave up 6 bases and J gave up 7 bases; unmatched junction bases: 8. CDR3 residues: CASSSWTGGDQPQHF. CDR3 nucleotides: TGTGCCAGCAGTTCCTGGACAGGGGGCGACCAGCCCCAGCATTTT.

The J gene is TRBJ2-1, the V gene TRBV9, with TRBD2 matching over 8 bases. Germline V lookup: CDR1 SGDLS, CDR2 YYNGEE. Trimming removed 4 bases from V and 0 bases from J; junction bases left unmatched: 3. This CDR3 region has 15 residues. For the CDR3, the DNA is TGTGCCAGCAGCCGGGGGGGCCTCTCCTACAATGAGCAGTTCTTC. This codes for CASSRGGLSYNEQFF.

The chain recombines TRBV29-1 with TRBJ2-7, with D perhaps TRBD2 (5 bases). Germline V gives CDR1 SQVTM, CDR2 ANQGSEA. CDR3 length: 14 residues. V lost 2 bases to trimming and J lost 5 bases, with 16 bases between them. The CDR3 bases are TGCAGCGTTGAAACGGGGTCCGGGTTGAACGAGCAGTACTTC. Protein product: CSVETGSGLNEQYF.

This sequence joins TRBV5-6 and TRBJ2-3; TRBD1 matches at 8 bases. Germline CDR1 reads SGHDT; CDR2 reads YYEEEE. The CDR3 is made up of 15 amino acids. V trimming: 0 bases; J trimming: 3 bases; junction bases outside the gene matches: 3. For the CDR3, the DNA is TGTGCCAGCAGCTTGGGCCAGGGGGCAACAGATACGCAGTATTTT. It is translated as CASSLGQGATDTQYF.

The V and J genes are TRBV12-5 and TRBJ1-1, with D tentatively TRBD1 (5 bases). The length of the CDR3 is 14 residues. V lost 4 bases and J 4 bases, leaving 13 bases between the germline ends. Per the germline V gene, CDR1 is LGHNT and CDR2 is FRNRAP. CDR3: CASGSSGGTTEAFF. In DNA form, the CDR3 reads TGTGCTAGTGGTTCGTCAGGCGGGACCACTGAAGCTTTCTTT.

V and J are TRBV7-2 and TRBJ1-2, with TRBD1 as a possible D gene (6 bases). Germline CDR1 and CDR2: SGHTA and FQGNSA. The V gene lost 5 bases and the J gene lost 6 bases, with 16 bases spanning the gap. CDR3 length: 14 residues. Here the CDR3 DNA reads TGTGCCAGCAGCCCTACCAGGGGTTACCATGGCTACACCTTC. As protein: CASSPTRGYHGYTF.

The chain employs TRBV15 and TRBJ2-7, with D possibly matching TRBD2 (6 bases). In germline, CDR1 is LNHNV, CDR2 YYDKDF (reference sequence). The length of the CDR3 is 14 residues. V was pared by 3 bases and J by 1 base, with 10 bases between. The CDR3 spells CATSRSRGSYEQYF. The CDR3 coding sequence is TGTGCCACCAGCAGGTCCCGGGGGTCCTACGAGCAGTACTTC.

V is TRBV7-9 and J is TRBJ2-5, with TRBD1 identical over 9 bases. This CDR3 spans 16 amino acids. Germline V gives CDR1 SEHNR, CDR2 FQNEAQ (reference sequence). After removal of 1 base from V and 5 bases from J, the junction contained 8 bases not matched to a gene. CDR3 sequence: CASSLGRTGDLETQYF. The DNA for the CDR3 is TGTGCCAGCAGCTTAGGTAGGACAGGGGACCTGGAGACCCAGTACTTC.

The rearrangement links TRBV9 to TRBJ2-1, with TRBD2 identical over 11 bases. CDR3 length: 15 residues. V shed 3 bases, J shed 7 bases, and the junction held 6 bases outside the gene matches. CDR1 and CDR2 from the germline V gene are SGDLS and YYNGEE. The CDR3 DNA reads as TGTGCCAGCAGCGCGACTAGCGGGATGACGAATGAGCAGTTCTTC. It specifies CASSATSGMTNEQFF.